This is a list of T cell receptor beta chains from one sample in a study of blood T cell repertoires in COVID-19. Assay used: immunoSEQ multiplex PCR; TCRdb lists only in-frame clones, some missing. This table holds some 260,000 clones, approximately 80% found once. Input material: peripheral blood. These receptors were collected from a woman of 80 years or more with active or convalescent COVID-19. The CDR3 runs from the conserved cysteine through the conserved F or W. Each record gives: J gene, V gene, clone size, D gene, CDR3 DNA, CDR3 protein. The D gene is left open where the match is weak. Clone size is not always given. Where it is, it says once, few, many or a class for expanded clones.

J gene: TRBJ2-1
V gene: TRBV4-1
clone size: .
D gene: .
CDR3 DNA: TGCGCCAGCAGCCGCAGCGGTCCTTCAAACTCCTACAATGAGCAGTTCTTC
CDR3 protein: CASSRSGPSNSYNEQFF

J gene: TRBJ1-2
V gene: TRBV28
clone size: .
D gene: .
CDR3 DNA: TGTGCCAGCCTCTCCGGGGGACTCCCCTTAGCTAACTATGGCTACACCTTC
CDR3 protein: CASLSGGLPLANYGYTF

J gene: TRBJ1-5
V gene: TRBV2
clone size: .
D gene: TRBD1
CDR3 DNA: TGTGCCAGCAGCCGAGGGGGCCCGGGACTGAACCAGCCCCAGCATTTT
CDR3 protein: CASSRGGPGLNQPQHF

J gene: TRBJ1-6
V gene: TRBV19
clone size: .
D gene: .
CDR3 DNA: TGTGCCAGTAGTATTGCGAATTCACCCCTCCACTTT
CDR3 protein: CASSIANSPLHF

J gene: TRBJ2-7
V gene: TRBV28
clone size: .
D gene: TRBD2
CDR3 DNA: TGTGCCAGCAGTCAGAGACTAGCGGGAGGGCCTCGTTCTGCCGAGCAGTACTTC
CDR3 protein: CASSQRLAGGPRSAEQYF

J gene: TRBJ2-2
V gene: TRBV27
clone size: .
D gene: .
CDR3 DNA: TGTGCCAGCAGTTTTCGGAGTGGGACAGGGGAGCTGTTTTTT
CDR3 protein: CASSFRSGTGELFF

J gene: TRBJ2-4
V gene: TRBV6-1
clone size: .
D gene: TRBD1
CDR3 DNA: TGTGCCAGCAGTGACGGGACAGGAGCCAAAAACATTCAGTACTTC
CDR3 protein: CASSDGTGAKNIQYF

J gene: TRBJ2-5
V gene: TRBV19
clone size: .
D gene: TRBD2
CDR3 DNA: TGTGCCAGTAGGACGGTTAGCGGGAGCGTGGAGACCCAGTACTTC
CDR3 protein: CASRTVSGSVETQYF

J gene: TRBJ2-5
V gene: TRBV24-1
clone size: .
D gene: TRBD2
CDR3 DNA: TGTGCCACCAGTGGGACGACTAGCGGATACCAAGAGACCCAGTACTTC
CDR3 protein: CATSGTTSGYQETQYF

J gene: TRBJ1-2
V gene: TRBV6-1
clone size: .
D gene: TRBD1
CDR3 DNA: TGTGCCAGCAGTGAATCCAACAGGGGACACTATGGCTACACCTTC
CDR3 protein: CASSESNRGHYGYTF

J gene: TRBJ1-1
V gene: TRBV29-1
clone size: .
D gene: TRBD1
CDR3 DNA: TGCAGCGCCCGGACAGGGGGAACTGAAGCTTTCTTT
CDR3 protein: CSARTGGTEAFF

J gene: TRBJ1-1
V gene: TRBV7-8
clone size: .
D gene: .
CDR3 DNA: TGTGCCAGCAGCCCGGATACAGTGAACACTGAAGCTTTCTTT
CDR3 protein: CASSPDTVNTEAFF

J gene: TRBJ2-7
V gene: TRBV29-1
clone size: .
D gene: TRBD1
CDR3 DNA: TGCAGCGCCGTGCGACAGGGCTCCTACGAGCAGTACTTC
CDR3 protein: CSAVRQGSYEQYF

J gene: TRBJ2-1
V gene: TRBV18
clone size: .
D gene: TRBD2
CDR3 DNA: TGTGCCAGCTCACCCCGACTAGCGGGGGAACTTATGGAGCAGTTCTTC
CDR3 protein: CASSPRLAGELMEQFF

J gene: TRBJ2-5
V gene: TRBV9
clone size: .
D gene: TRBD2
CDR3 DNA: TGTGCCAGCAGCCGTATGGGCGGGAGATCGATGGAGACCCAGTACTTC
CDR3 protein: CASSRMGGRSMETQYF

J gene: TRBJ2-1
V gene: TRBV4-1
clone size: few
D gene: .
CDR3 DNA: TGCGCCAGCAGCCGCCGGACGGGGGGCGATTTCAATGAGCAGTTCTTC
CDR3 protein: CASSRRTGGDFNEQFF

J gene: TRBJ1-2
V gene: TRBV3-1/TRBV3-2
clone size: .
D gene: .
CDR3 DNA: TGTGCCAGCAGCCAAGGTTCAGGGCGGTCTAACTATGGCTACACCTTC
CDR3 protein: CASSQGSGRSNYGYTF

J gene: TRBJ2-2
V gene: TRBV5-1
clone size: .
D gene: TRBD2
CDR3 DNA: TGCGCCAGCAGCTTTAGCGGGGCTACTTTAGGTACCGGGGAGCTGTTTTTT
CDR3 protein: CASSFSGATLGTGELFF

J gene: TRBJ2-2
V gene: TRBV19
clone size: few
D gene: .
CDR3 DNA: TGTGCCACTACTATAAGGCAGGGGTACACCGGGGAGCTGTTTTTT
CDR3 protein: CATTIRQGYTGELFF

J gene: TRBJ1-2
V gene: TRBV2
clone size: few
D gene: TRBD1
CDR3 DNA: TGTGCCAGCACCTACGGACAGGGGTTCTATGGCTACACCTTC
CDR3 protein: CASTYGQGFYGYTF

J gene: TRBJ2-1
V gene: TRBV6-2/TRBV6-3
clone size: .
D gene: .
CDR3 DNA: TGTGCCAGCAGTTCCTTCCCCAATGAGCAGTTCTTC
CDR3 protein: CASSSFPNEQFF

J gene: TRBJ2-5
V gene: TRBV6-6
clone size: .
D gene: .
CDR3 DNA: TGTGCCAGCAGTTACGTCGTTTTGGAGACCCAGTACTTC
CDR3 protein: CASSYVVLETQYF

J gene: TRBJ2-1
V gene: TRBV27
clone size: .
D gene: TRBD2
CDR3 DNA: TGTGCCAGCATGCGACTAGCGGGAGGATACAATGAGCAGTTCTTC
CDR3 protein: CASMRLAGGYNEQFF

J gene: TRBJ1-1
V gene: TRBV28
clone size: .
D gene: .
CDR3 DNA: TGTGCCAGCAGTTTAAGGCCACCAGGGCCTGAAGCTTTCTTT
CDR3 protein: CASSLRPPGPEAFF

J gene: TRBJ1-5
V gene: TRBV24-1
clone size: .
D gene: .
CDR3 DNA: TGTGCCACCAGTGGCGACAGGTTGGAGCCCCAGCATTTT
CDR3 protein: CATSGDRLEPQHF

J gene: TRBJ2-7
V gene: TRBV6-5
clone size: .
D gene: TRBD1
CDR3 DNA: TGTGCCAGCACCAAGGGACAGGCCTACGAGCAGTACTTC
CDR3 protein: CASTKGQAYEQYF

J gene: TRBJ1-2
V gene: TRBV10-1
clone size: .
D gene: .
CDR3 DNA: TGCGCCAGCAGTGAGAACACAAGCGGCGGCTACACCTTC
CDR3 protein: CASSENTSGGYTF

J gene: TRBJ2-1
V gene: TRBV11-2
clone size: .
D gene: TRBD1
CDR3 DNA: TGTGCCAGCAGACAGACAGGGGGCTACAATGAGCAGTTCTTC
CDR3 protein: CASRQTGGYNEQFF

J gene: TRBJ2-1
V gene: TRBV10-1
clone size: .
D gene: TRBD1
CDR3 DNA: TGCGCCAGCAGTGAGTCGGGACAGGGAGCGTTCTTC
CDR3 protein: CASSESGQGAFF

J gene: TRBJ1-2
V gene: TRBV19
clone size: .
D gene: .
CDR3 DNA: TGTGCCAGTAGTACAGGTCCTAACTATGGCTACACCTTC
CDR3 protein: CASSTGPNYGYTF

J gene: TRBJ1-2
V gene: TRBV5-1
clone size: .
D gene: TRBD1
CDR3 DNA: TGCGCCAGCAGCTTGGAGGCAGGGGGCTATGGCTACACCTTC
CDR3 protein: CASSLEAGGYGYTF

J gene: TRBJ1-1
V gene: TRBV28
clone size: .
D gene: .
CDR3 DNA: TGTGCCAGCAGTTTCGTCTTGTCCGCTGAAGCTTTCTTT
CDR3 protein: CASSFVLSAEAFF

J gene: TRBJ2-2
V gene: TRBV2
clone size: .
D gene: TRBD2
CDR3 DNA: TGTGCCAGCAGTCGGGAGGGGATGGGAACCGGGGAGCTGTTTTTT
CDR3 protein: CASSREGMGTGELFF

J gene: TRBJ1-2
V gene: TRBV5-1
clone size: .
D gene: TRBD1
CDR3 DNA: TGCGCCAGCAGCTTGGGACAGGGAGATTTCGCGGGCTACACCTTC
CDR3 protein: CASSLGQGDFAGYTF

J gene: TRBJ1-1
V gene: TRBV27
clone size: .
D gene: .
CDR3 DNA: TGTGCCAGCAGCTCCACCCAGACAGGGAACACTGAAGCTTTCTTT
CDR3 protein: CASSSTQTGNTEAFF

J gene: TRBJ1-2
V gene: TRBV3-1/TRBV3-2
clone size: .
D gene: TRBD1
CDR3 DNA: TGTGCCAGCAGCCAAGATCCCGGGACAGGGGTGAGTGGCTACACCTTC
CDR3 protein: CASSQDPGTGVSGYTF

J gene: TRBJ2-2
V gene: TRBV5-4
clone size: .
D gene: TRBD1
CDR3 DNA: TGTACCAGCAGCTTGGCGCGGCAGGGGGCCGGGGAGCTGTTTTTT
CDR3 protein: CTSSLARQGAGELFF

J gene: TRBJ2-7
V gene: TRBV24-1
clone size: .
D gene: TRBD1
CDR3 DNA: TGTGCCACCAGTGAACCTACCGGGACAGGGGCTTACGAGCAGTACTTC
CDR3 protein: CATSEPTGTGAYEQYF

J gene: TRBJ2-5
V gene: TRBV18
clone size: .
D gene: TRBD2
CDR3 DNA: TGTGCCAGCTCACCAAGCACTAGCGGAGTGGGGGAGACCCAGTACTTC
CDR3 protein: CASSPSTSGVGETQYF

J gene: TRBJ2-1
V gene: TRBV6-5
clone size: few
D gene: TRBD1
CDR3 DNA: TGTGCCAGCAGCCACGGACAGGGCGATGAGCAGTTCTTC
CDR3 protein: CASSHGQGDEQFF

J gene: TRBJ2-7
V gene: TRBV5-1
clone size: .
D gene: TRBD1
CDR3 DNA: TGCGCCAGCAGGATGGGACAGGGTAACGAGCAGTACTTC
CDR3 protein: CASRMGQGNEQYF

J gene: TRBJ2-1
V gene: TRBV6-4
clone size: .
D gene: .
CDR3 DNA: TGTGCCAGCAGTGACTCAGCTACCGGTGTATCCGATGAGCAGTTCTTC
CDR3 protein: CASSDSATGVSDEQFF

J gene: TRBJ1-5
V gene: TRBV19
clone size: .
D gene: TRBD1
CDR3 DNA: TGTGCCAGTAGTACGAAGGACAGGGGGAGACATCAGCCCCAGCATTTT
CDR3 protein: CASSTKDRGRHQPQHF

J gene: TRBJ1-3
V gene: TRBV19
clone size: .
D gene: .
CDR3 DNA: TGTGCCAGTAGTATTGTCGCAGGAATCTCTGGAAACACCATATATTTT
CDR3 protein: CASSIVAGISGNTIYF

J gene: TRBJ1-6
V gene: TRBV28
clone size: .
D gene: TRBD1
CDR3 DNA: TGTGCCATCCACCGACAGGGCGCTTATTCACCCCTCCACTTT
CDR3 protein: CAIHRQGAYSPLHF

J gene: TRBJ2-3
V gene: TRBV7-7
clone size: .
D gene: .
CDR3 DNA: TGTGCTAGCAGCTTAGGCGCCGGGACTCCCACAGATACGCAGTATTTT
CDR3 protein: CASSLGAGTPTDTQYF

J gene: TRBJ1-5
V gene: TRBV2
clone size: .
D gene: TRBD1
CDR3 DNA: TGTGCCAGCAGTGAAGCGGGTCAGGGGGGCCTGCCCCAGCATTTT
CDR3 protein: CASSEAGQGGLPQHF

J gene: TRBJ1-6
V gene: TRBV28
clone size: .
D gene: .
CDR3 DNA: TGTGCCAGCAGGTCGATCGGTGGCTCCTATAATTCACCCCTCCACTTT
CDR3 protein: CASRSIGGSYNSPLHF

J gene: TRBJ2-7
V gene: TRBV6-2/TRBV6-3
clone size: .
D gene: TRBD2
CDR3 DNA: TGTGCCAGCAGCTCCGACTACCGACTAGCGGGAGCCTACGAGCAGTACTTC
CDR3 protein: CASSSDYRLAGAYEQYF

J gene: TRBJ1-2
V gene: TRBV29-1
clone size: .
D gene: TRBD1
CDR3 DNA: TGCAGCGTTGAACCTGGGACAGAAGCTAACTATGGCTACACCTTC
CDR3 protein: CSVEPGTEANYGYTF

J gene: TRBJ1-5
V gene: TRBV6-6
clone size: .
D gene: .
CDR3 DNA: TGTGCCAGCAGGATTTCAGTGGGAGACTATCAGCCCCAGCATTTT
CDR3 protein: CASRISVGDYQPQHF